The 26 T cell receptor beta chains in this list originate from one sample, sequenced in a study of T cell changes during pregnancy in multiple sclerosis. The repertoire was sequenced with immunoSEQ multiplex PCR; TCRdb's copy has only in-frame clones and lacks some. The sample carries approximately 44,000 clones, around 92% recorded once. The source material was CD4+ T cells from peripheral blood mononuclear cells, sampled in the second trimester of pregnancy. These receptor sequences come from a female donor in good health, enrolled as a control in a pregnancy study.

V and J are TRBV18 and TRBJ1-2; 10 nucleotides line up with TRBD1. Germline assignment: CDR1 KGHSH and CDR2 LQKENI. V shed 0 bases, J shed 4 bases, and the junction held 8 bases outside the gene matches. This CDR3 has 17 amino acids. The CDR3 DNA is TGTGCCAGCTCACCACCTTGGACAGGGGGATTGGGCTATGGCTACACCTTC. It encodes CASSPPWTGGLGYGYTF. The full variable domain, with the rest looked up from reference TRBV18 and TRBJ1-2, is NAGVMQNPRHLVRRRGQEARLRCSPMKGHSHVYWYRQLPEEGLKFMVYLQKENIIDESGMPKERFSAEFPKEGPSILRIQQVVRGDSAAYFCASSPPWTGGLGYGYTFGSGTRLTVV.

V usage is TRBV15 and J usage is TRBJ2-1; 10 nucleotides line up with TRBD2. V shed 0 bases and J 7 bases; nucleotides not matched to a gene: 6. Germline CDR1 and CDR2: LNHNV and YYDKDF (reference sequence). This CDR3 region has 16 residues. CDR3 nucleotide sequence: TGTGCCACCAGCAGAGATGAGGCTAGCGGGAGAAATGAGCAGTTCTTC. Amino acid sequence: CATSRDEASGRNEQFF.

The chain employs TRBV19 and TRBJ1-5; D may be TRBD1 (6 bases). V was cut by 0 bases and J by 7 bases, with 13 bases left in between. The germline V gene encodes CDR1 LNHDA and CDR2 SQIVND (reference sequence). The CDR3 covers 15 residues. The CDR3 reads CASSIDLWGGQPQHF. The CDR3, as DNA: TGTGCCAGTAGTATAGATCTCTGGGGGGGCCAGCCCCAGCATTTT.

The chain recombines TRBV4-2 with TRBJ1-2; 8 bases map to TRBD1. V dropped 4 bases and J dropped 6; count of bases not matched to a gene: 10. Germline CDR1 reads LGHNA; CDR2 reads YNFKEQ. The CDR3 spans 15 residues. DNA of the CDR3: TGTGCCAGCAGCCCGATGGACAGGGATTTGGATGGCTACACCTTC. This gives the protein CASSPMDRDLDGYTF.

This chain uses TRBV7-3 with TRBJ2-1; TRBD2 matches at 14 bases. J gave up 8 bases and V 2 bases, and 2 bases lay outside the gene matches. Per the germline V gene, CDR1 is SGHTA and CDR2 is FQGTGA. CDR3 length equals 15 residues. CDR3: CASSLSGLAGDEQFF. The CDR3 bases are TGTGCCAGCAGCTTATCGGGACTAGCGGGAGATGAGCAGTTCTTC.

The chain recombines TRBV7-2 with TRBJ1-1, with D tentatively TRBD1 (6 bases). The CDR3 contains 12 residues. V was trimmed by 6 bases and J by 5 bases, leaving 10 bases between them. Per germline, CDR1 SGHTA and CDR2 FQGNSA. In DNA, the CDR3 is TGTGCCAGCAGACCTCAGGGGACTGAAGCTTTCTTT. It translates to CASRPQGTEAFF. Full variable domain (outside the CDR3, taken from reference TRBV7-2 and TRBJ1-1): GAGVSQSPSNKVTEKGKDVELRCDPISGHTALYWYRQSLGQGLEFLIYFQGNSAPDKSGLPSDRFSAERTGGSVSTLTIQRTQQEDSAVYLCASRPQGTEAFFGQGTRLTVV.

The chain has TRBV11-2 and TRBJ2-2, with D maybe TRBD2 (5 bases). Germline lookup yields CDR1 SGHAT and CDR2 FQNNGV. Trimming removed 2 bases at V and 3 bases at J, with 16 bases between. The CDR3 has 17 residues. For the CDR3, the DNA is TGTGCCAGCAGCTTACGGGCAGCGGAAAGGGACACCGGGGAGCTGTTTTTT. It yields the protein CASSLRAAERDTGELFF.

This chain uses TRBV7-3 with TRBJ2-3; TRBD2 matches at 9 bases. The CDR3 is 16 amino acids. V lost 1 base and J lost 2; bases outside the gene matches: 4. Germline V CDR1 and CDR2: SGHTA, FQGTGA. In DNA form, the CDR3 reads TGTGCCAGCAGCTTAAACCCTAGCGGGAACACAGATACGCAGTATTTT. Its translation: CASSLNPSGNTDTQYF.

The V gene is TRBV6-1, the J gene TRBJ1-1, with D tentatively TRBD1 (5 bases). Trimming removed 3 bases at V and 1 base at J, with 15 bases between. The CDR3 has 16 amino acids. The V gene's germline CDR1 is MNHNS and CDR2 SASEGT. The CDR3 DNA is TGTGCCAGCAGTGACGTCAAGGCAGGGCGGAACACTGAAGCTTTCTTT. It yields the protein CASSDVKAGRNTEAFF.

This clone was observed a single time. In DNA, the CDR3 is TGTGCCAGCTCACCAATCCAGGGAAATGAAAAACTGTTTTTT. Translating it yields CASSPIQGNEKLFF. The chain uses TRBV18 and TRBJ1-4; the D gene is possibly TRBD1 (5 bases). The germline CDR1 and CDR2 sequences are KGHSH and LQKENI. Between the trimmed V and J ends, which lost 2 bases and 5 bases, there was a span of 9 bases. This CDR3 region has 14 residues.

The V call is TRBV6-5, the J call TRBJ2-4, with a tentative D call TRBD1 (6 bases). CDR1 is MNHEY and CDR2 is SVGAGI in the germline V gene. CDR3 length equals 14 residues. The V end lost 6 bases, the J end lost 1 base, and 10 bases lay between the germline ends. The CDR3 DNA reads as TGTGCCAGCAGGACTCAGGGGGCCAAAAACATTCAGTACTTC. Its translation: CASRTQGAKNIQYF.

The rearrangement uses TRBV5-1 and TRBJ2-5; 9 bases line up with TRBD2. With V trimmed by 0 bases and J by 5 bases, 11 bases remained unmatched. Germline CDR1 reads SGHRS; CDR2 reads YFSETQ. The CDR3 spans 17 residues. CDR3 protein: CASSLGSAGGLLETQYF. The CDR3 nucleotides are TGCGCCAGCAGCTTGGGGAGCGCGGGGGGGCTTTTGGAGACCCAGTACTTC.

CDR3 nucleotides: TGCGCCAGTTTTCGGACATCAAGCTCCTACGAGCAGTACTTC. Amino acids: CASFRTSSSYEQYF. The chain carries TRBV10-1 and TRBJ2-7; D is possibly TRBD1 (5 bases). Germline CDR1 WNHNN, CDR2 SYGVQD (reference sequence). The V end lost 9 bases, the J end lost 0 bases, and 15 bases lay between the germline ends. CDR3 length equals 14 residues.

J is TRBJ1-3 and V is TRBV28, with TRBD1 identical over 9 bases. Trimming took 5 bases from V and 4 from J; bases not matched to a gene: 6. Germline V gene sequence: CDR1 MDHEN, CDR2 SYDVKM. The CDR3 is 15 amino acids. CDR3 sequence reads: CASSPTGTGGNTIYF. The CDR3 region has the DNA TGTGCCAGCAGTCCAACCGGGACAGGGGGAAACACCATATATTTT.

This clone has just one count. V and J are TRBV2 and TRBJ2-2; 8 bases line up with TRBD2. CDR1 and CDR2 (germline): SNHLY, FYNNEI. Unmatched junction bases numbered 8, after V lost 7 bases and J lost 1 base. CDR3 length: 16 residues. The CDR3 DNA reads TGTGCCAGCACCCTTGCACTAGCGGAGAACACCGGGGAGCTGTTTTTT. It encodes CASTLALAENTGELFF.

V gene TRBV28 combines with J gene TRBJ2-7; TRBD1 might be the D (6 bases). The germline V gene encodes CDR1 MDHEN and CDR2 SYDVKM. Deletions cut 6 bases from V and 3 bases from J, with 21 bases between. This CDR3 comprises 16 residues. CDR3: CASSPIGLGASYEQYF. The CDR3 region has the DNA TGTGCCAGCAGCCCCATCGGTTTGGGGGCAAGCTACGAGCAGTACTTC.

The V and J genes are TRBV2 and TRBJ1-6; 11 bases line up with TRBD1. V lost 6 bases and J lost 2; bases outside the gene matches: 3. Germline V CDR1 and CDR2: SNHLY, FYNNEI. This CDR3 region has 16 residues. CDR3 residues: CASRGTGGPYNSPLHF. The DNA for the CDR3 is TGTGCCAGCAGAGGGACAGGGGGACCCTATAATTCACCCCTCCACTTT.

This clone has a handful of counts. The chain is built from TRBV30 and TRBJ1-5, with D perhaps TRBD1 (5 bases). The V end was cut by 1 base, the J end by 5 bases, with 9 bases between. Germline V gene lookup returns CDR1 GTSNPN and CDR2 SVGIG (reference sequence). There are 13 residues in the CDR3. CDR3 DNA: TGTGCCTGGAGTGCCCAGGGCGATCAGCCCCAGCATTTT. It encodes CAWSAQGDQPQHF. The whole variable domain, remainder taken from reference TRBV30 and TRBJ1-5, is SQTIHQWPATLVQPVGSPLSLECTVEGTSNPNLYWYRQAAGRGLQLLFYSVGIGQISSEVPQNLSASRPQDRQFILSSKKLLLSDSGFYLCAWSAQGDQPQHFGDGTRLSIL.

This chain links TRBV4-2 with TRBJ1-6; TRBD1 matches at 7 bases. The germline V gene encodes CDR1 LGHNA and CDR2 YNFKEQ. The CDR3 length is 15 residues. J lost 5 bases, V lost 1 base, and 2 bases had no gene match. Written as DNA, the CDR3 is TGTGCCAGCAGCCAAGGGGGGACAGATAATTCACCCCTCCACTTT. It encodes CASSQGGTDNSPLHF.

The J gene is TRBJ2-2, the V gene TRBV7-9, with 10 bases identical to TRBD1. CDR3 size: 15 residues. The J segment lost 6 bases and the V segment lost 6 bases, leaving 7 bases of the junction unmatched. The V gene's germline CDR1 is SEHNR and CDR2 FQNEAQ (reference sequence). CDR3 nucleotide sequence: TGTGCCAGCAGGATAGCGGACAGGGGGTCCGGGGAGCTGTTTTTT. It encodes CASRIADRGSGELFF. Full variable domain (missing parts from reference TRBV7-9 and TRBJ2-2): DTGVSQNPRHKITKRGQNVTFRCDPISEHNRLYWYRQTLGQGPEFLTYFQNEAQLEKSRLLSDRFSAERPKGSFSTLEIQRTEQGDSAMYLCASRIADRGSGELFFGEGSRLTVL.

The V call is TRBV9, the J call TRBJ2-1; weak D call: TRBD1 (5 bases). The germline V and J ends were trimmed by 0 bases and 8 bases, with 15 bases remaining between them. Per the germline V gene, CDR1 is SGDLS and CDR2 is YYNGEE. The CDR3 has 15 amino acids. CDR3 sequence reads: CASSVDSGPGDEQFF. The CDR3 region has the DNA TGTGCCAGCAGCGTAGATTCAGGGCCAGGAGATGAGCAGTTCTTC. The variable domain in full, with the rest retrieved from reference TRBV9 and TRBJ2-1, is DSGVTQTPKHLITATGQRVTLRCSPRSGDLSVYWYQQSLDQGLQFLIQYYNGEERAKGNILERFSAQQFPDLHSELNLSSLELGDSALYFCASSVDSGPGDEQFFGPGTRLTVL.

This chain links TRBV11-2 with TRBJ2-3; a weak D match, TRBD2 (5 bases). The V end was cut by 2 bases, the J end by 5 bases, with 8 bases between. The V gene's germline CDR1 is SGHAT and CDR2 FQNNGV. The length of the CDR3 is 13 residues. CDR3 protein: CASSLSGEDTQYF. CDR3 nucleotide sequence: TGTGCCAGCAGCTTATCCGGGGAAGATACGCAGTATTTT.

The J gene is TRBJ2-7, the V gene TRBV9; TRBD2 matches 9 bases. V was pared by 4 bases and J by 1 base, with 9 bases of the junction left unmatched. CDR3 length: 16 amino acids. Germline V gives CDR1 SGDLS, CDR2 YYNGEE. DNA for the CDR3: TGTGCCAGCAGCCCTATGACTAGCGGTGGGTCCTACGAGCAGTACTTC. This codes for CASSPMTSGGSYEQYF.

The rearrangement joins TRBV11-1 to TRBJ1-2, with a possible D match to TRBD1 (5 bases). Trimming stripped 1 base from V and 6 bases from J, with 12 bases between. Germline V gene sequence: CDR1 SGHAT, CDR2 FQDESV (reference sequence). CDR3 length equals 14 residues. CDR3 protein: CASSLDSGDHGYTF. DNA of the CDR3: TGTGCCAGCAGCTTAGACTCGGGGGATCATGGCTACACCTTC.

The chain links TRBV5-6 to TRBJ1-5; 7 bases fit TRBD1. CDR1 and CDR2 from the germline V gene are SGHDT and YYEEEE. V dropped 6 bases and J dropped 2; count of bases not matched to a gene: 5. CDR3 length: 14 amino acids. The CDR3 sequence: CASTRTGGNQPQHF. DNA of the CDR3: TGTGCCAGCACGCGGACAGGTGGCAATCAGCCCCAGCATTTT.

This chain uses TRBV7-3 with TRBJ2-5; 8 bases agree with TRBD1. J was trimmed by 5 bases and V by 5 bases; bases with no gene match: 10. CDR3 length: 15 residues. Germline CDR1 SGHTA, CDR2 FQGTGA. CDR3 DNA: TGTGCCAGCAGCCTTCAGACAGGGGACCGGGAGACCCAGTACTTC. Translating it yields CASSLQTGDRETQYF.